This T cell receptor (beta chain) was recovered during a study of spatial heterogeneity in lung cancer. About the study: Each distinct TCR and UMI combination averaged more than ten appearances in raw reads. General study results and limits: Ubiquitous expanded tumor TCRs were observed in blood more at resection than follow-up.

The CDR3 runs to 18 residues. CDR1 and CDR2 from the germline V gene are SGDLS and YYNGEE. Trimming stripped 3 bases from V and 0 bases from J, with 19 bases between. This clonotype was counted many times. Its antigen is currently unknown. Every TCR cDNA molecule bore its own unique molecular identifier. Each CDR3 protein is one row after TCRdb ran MiXCR on the 5' RACE reads. The profile shows about 22,000 distinct CDR3 sequences, roughly 4.6% of them singletons. Time point described: sample taken at primary tumor resection. The authors sequenced whole RNA from tumor, nontumor lung or frozen PBMC without sorting. Donation came from 70 or so patients with untreated early-stage non-small cell lung cancer.

The sample was PBMCs, taken at surgery. This rearrangement joins TRBV9 to TRBJ2-1; D possibly corresponds to TRBD2 (6 bases). The sequence was obtained from a male donor with early-stage non-small cell lung cancer. The CDR3 nucleotides read TGTGCCAGCAGCGCCCGGGGACTGATCATTACCTCCTACAATGAGCAGTTCTTC. It is translated as CASSARGLIITSYNEQFF.